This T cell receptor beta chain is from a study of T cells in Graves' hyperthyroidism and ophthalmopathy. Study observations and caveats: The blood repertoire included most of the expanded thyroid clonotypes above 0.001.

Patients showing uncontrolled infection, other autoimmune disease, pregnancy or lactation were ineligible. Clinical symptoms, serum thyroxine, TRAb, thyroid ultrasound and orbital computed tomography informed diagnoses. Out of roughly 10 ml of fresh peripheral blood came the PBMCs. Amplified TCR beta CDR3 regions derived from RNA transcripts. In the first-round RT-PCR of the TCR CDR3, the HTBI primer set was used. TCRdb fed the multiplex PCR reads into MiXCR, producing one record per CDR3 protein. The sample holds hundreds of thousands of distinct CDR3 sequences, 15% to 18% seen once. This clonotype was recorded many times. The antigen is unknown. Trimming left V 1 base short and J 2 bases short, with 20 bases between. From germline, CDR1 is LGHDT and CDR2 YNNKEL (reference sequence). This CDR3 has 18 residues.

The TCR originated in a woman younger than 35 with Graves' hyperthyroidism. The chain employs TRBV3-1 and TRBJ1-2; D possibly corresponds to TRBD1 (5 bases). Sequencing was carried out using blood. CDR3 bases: TGTGCCAGCAGCCAAGGAGTTTTTTCTAGGGGCCGAAACTATGGCTACACCTTC. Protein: CASSQGVFSRGRNYGYTF.